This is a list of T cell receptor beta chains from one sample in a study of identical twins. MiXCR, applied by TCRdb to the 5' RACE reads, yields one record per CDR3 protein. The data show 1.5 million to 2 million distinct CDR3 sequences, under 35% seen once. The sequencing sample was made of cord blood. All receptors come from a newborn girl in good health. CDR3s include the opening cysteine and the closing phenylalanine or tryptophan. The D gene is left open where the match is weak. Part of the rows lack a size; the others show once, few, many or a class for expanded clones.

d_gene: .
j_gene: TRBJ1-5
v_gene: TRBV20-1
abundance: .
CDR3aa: CSALGGTNQPQHF
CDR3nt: TGCAGTGCCCTGGGAGGGACCAATCAGCCCCAGCATTTT

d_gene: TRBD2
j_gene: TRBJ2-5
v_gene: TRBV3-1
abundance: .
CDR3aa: CASSQASGMQTQYF
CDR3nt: TGTGCCAGCAGCCAGGCTAGCGGGATGCAGACCCAGTACTTC

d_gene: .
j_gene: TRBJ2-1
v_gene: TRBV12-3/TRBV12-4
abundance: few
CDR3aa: CASSFGPGGRGHEQFF
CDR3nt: TGTGCCAGCAGTTTTGGCCCTGGGGGGAGAGGCCATGAGCAGTTCTTC

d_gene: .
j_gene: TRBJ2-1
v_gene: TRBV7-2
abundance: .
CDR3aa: CASSLAATLVYNEQFF
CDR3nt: TGTGCCAGCAGCTTAGCGGCGACCCTCGTCTACAATGAGCAGTTCTTC

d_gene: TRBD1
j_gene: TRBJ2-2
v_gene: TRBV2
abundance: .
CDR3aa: CASRRQGNTGELFF
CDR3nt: TGTGCCAGCAGGCGACAGGGTAACACCGGGGAGCTGTTTTTT

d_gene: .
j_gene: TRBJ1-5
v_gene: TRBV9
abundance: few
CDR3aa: CASSWAGGGNNQPQHF
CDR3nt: TGTGCCAGCAGCTGGGCCGGAGGAGGGAATAATCAGCCCCAGCATTTT

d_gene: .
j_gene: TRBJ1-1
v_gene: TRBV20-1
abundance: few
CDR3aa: CSARTRSSEAFF
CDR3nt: TGCAGTGCTAGAACTAGGTCGTCTGAAGCTTTCTTT

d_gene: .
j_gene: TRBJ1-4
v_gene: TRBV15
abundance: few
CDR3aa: CATSRDQVRGTNEKLFF
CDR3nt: TGTGCCACCAGCAGAGATCAAGTGCGGGGGACTAATGAAAAACTGTTTTTT

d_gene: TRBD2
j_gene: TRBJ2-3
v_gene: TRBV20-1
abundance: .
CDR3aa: CTKNPSGGLATDTQYF
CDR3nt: TGCACCAAAAACCCTAGCGGGGGCCTCGCCACAGATACGCAGTATTTT

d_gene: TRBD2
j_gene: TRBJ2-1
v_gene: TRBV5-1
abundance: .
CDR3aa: CASSSPEPSSTSGGESYNEQFF
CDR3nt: TGCGCCAGCAGCTCCCCGGAGCCCTCCTCTACTAGCGGGGGGGAATCCTACAATGAGCAGTTCTTC

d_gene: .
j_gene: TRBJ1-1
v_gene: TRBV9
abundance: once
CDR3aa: CASSVGEGMNTEAFF
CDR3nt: TGTGCCAGCAGCGTAGGAGAGGGTATGAACACTGAAGCTTTCTTT

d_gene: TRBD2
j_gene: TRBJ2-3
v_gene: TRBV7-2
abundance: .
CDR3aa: CASSLLGLDTDTQYF
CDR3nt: TGTGCCAGCAGCCTCTTGGGACTAGACACAGATACGCAGTATTTT

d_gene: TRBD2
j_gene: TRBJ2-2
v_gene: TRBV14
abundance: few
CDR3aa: CASSHNGLSGRMAGELFF
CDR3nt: TGTGCCAGCAGCCATAACGGCCTGAGCGGGAGAATGGCCGGGGAGCTGTTTTTT

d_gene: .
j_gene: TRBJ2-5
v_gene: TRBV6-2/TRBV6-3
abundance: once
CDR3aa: CASSYDSFETQYF
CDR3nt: TGTGCCAGCAGTTACGACAGTTTCGAGACCCAGTACTTC